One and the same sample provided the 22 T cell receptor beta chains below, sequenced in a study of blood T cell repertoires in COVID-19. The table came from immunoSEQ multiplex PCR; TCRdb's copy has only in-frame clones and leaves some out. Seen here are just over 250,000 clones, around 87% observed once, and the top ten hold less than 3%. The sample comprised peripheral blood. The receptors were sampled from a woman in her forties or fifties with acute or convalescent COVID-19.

CDR3: CASSNPGGSETQYF. For the CDR3, the DNA is TGCGCCAGCAGCAACCCCGGGGGTTCGGAGACCCAGTACTTC. V usage is TRBV5-1 and J usage is TRBJ2-5, with D perhaps TRBD2 (6 bases). CDR3 size: 14 residues. Germline V gene lookup returns CDR1 SGHRS and CDR2 YFSETQ. V lost 4 bases and J 5 bases, leaving 15 bases between the germline ends.

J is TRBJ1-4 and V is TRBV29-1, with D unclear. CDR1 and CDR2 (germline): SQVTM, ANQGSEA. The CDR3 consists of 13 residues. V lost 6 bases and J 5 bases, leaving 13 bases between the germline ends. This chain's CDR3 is CSVAGIQNEKLFF. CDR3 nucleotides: TGCAGCGTCGCAGGCATCCAGAATGAAAAACTGTTTTTT. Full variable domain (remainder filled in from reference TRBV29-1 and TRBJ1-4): SAVISQKPSRDICQRGTSLTIQCQVDSQVTMMFWYRQQPGQSLTLIATANQGSEATYESGFVIDKFPISRPNLTFSTLTVSNMSPEDSSIYLCSVAGIQNEKLFFGSGTQLSVL.

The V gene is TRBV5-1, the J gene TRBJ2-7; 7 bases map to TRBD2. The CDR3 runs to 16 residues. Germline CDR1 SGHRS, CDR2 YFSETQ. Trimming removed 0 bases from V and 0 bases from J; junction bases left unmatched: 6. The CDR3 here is CASSLETGGLSYEQYF. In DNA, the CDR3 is TGCGCCAGCAGCTTGGAGACGGGAGGACTCTCCTACGAGCAGTACTTC.

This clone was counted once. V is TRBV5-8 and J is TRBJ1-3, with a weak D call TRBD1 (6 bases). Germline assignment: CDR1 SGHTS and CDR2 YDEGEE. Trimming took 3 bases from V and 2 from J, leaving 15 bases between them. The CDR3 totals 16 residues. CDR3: CASSSRIQGPGNTIYF. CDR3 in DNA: TGTGCCAGCAGCTCGAGGATACAGGGCCCTGGAAACACCATATATTTT.

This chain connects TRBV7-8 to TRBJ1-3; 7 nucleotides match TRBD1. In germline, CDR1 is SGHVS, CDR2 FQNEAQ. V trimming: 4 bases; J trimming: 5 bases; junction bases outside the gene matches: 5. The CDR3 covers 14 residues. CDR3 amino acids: CASSSGQRRNTIYF. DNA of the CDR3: TGTGCCAGCAGCTCGGGACAGAGAAGAAACACCATATATTTT.

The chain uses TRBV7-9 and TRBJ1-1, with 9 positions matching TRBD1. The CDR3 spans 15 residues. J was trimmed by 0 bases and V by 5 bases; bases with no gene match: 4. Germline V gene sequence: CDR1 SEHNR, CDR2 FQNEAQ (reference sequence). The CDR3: CASSARDRVNTEAFF. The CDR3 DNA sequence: TGTGCCAGCAGCGCCCGGGACAGGGTGAACACTGAAGCTTTCTTT.

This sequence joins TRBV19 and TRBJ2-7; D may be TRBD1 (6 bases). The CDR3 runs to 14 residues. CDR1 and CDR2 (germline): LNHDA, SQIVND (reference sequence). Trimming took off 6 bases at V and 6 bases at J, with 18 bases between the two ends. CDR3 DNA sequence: TGTGCCAGTAGCCTACAACAGGGTTTGGGCGAGCAGTACTTC. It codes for CASSLQQGLGEQYF.

The CDR3: CSVGVGTGGVNTEAFF. DNA for the CDR3: TGCAGCGTTGGCGTCGGGACAGGGGGCGTTAACACTGAAGCTTTCTTT. The rearrangement uses TRBV29-1 and TRBJ1-1; 12 nucleotides line up with TRBD1. The CDR3 length is 16 residues. Unmatched junction bases numbered 8, after V lost 4 bases and J lost 2 bases. In germline, CDR1 is SQVTM, CDR2 ANQGSEA.

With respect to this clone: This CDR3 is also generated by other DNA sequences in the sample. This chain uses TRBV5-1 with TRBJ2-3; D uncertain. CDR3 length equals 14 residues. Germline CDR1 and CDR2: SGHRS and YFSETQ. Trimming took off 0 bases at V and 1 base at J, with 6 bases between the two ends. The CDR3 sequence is CASSLGGRTDTQYF. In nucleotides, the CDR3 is TGCGCCAGCAGCTTGGGCGGCCGCACAGATACGCAGTATTTT.

The CDR3 DNA sequence: TGTGCCAGCAGCCCCAACCTCGACAGGAGAGGTGAGCAGTACTTC. It is translated as CASSPNLDRRGEQYF. This chain connects TRBV7-9 to TRBJ2-7; possibly TRBD1 for D (6 bases). The germline V gene encodes CDR1 SEHNR and CDR2 FQNEAQ (reference sequence). This CDR3 is 15 amino acids long. Trimming removed 5 bases at V and 7 bases at J, with 21 bases between. Based on the CDR3 plus reference TRBV7-9 and TRBJ2-7, the full variable domain is DTGVSQNPRHKITKRGQNVTFRCDPISEHNRLYWYRQTLGQGPEFLTYFQNEAQLEKSRLLSDRFSAERPKGSFSTLEIQRTEQGDSAMYLCASSPNLDRRGEQYFGPGTRLTVT.

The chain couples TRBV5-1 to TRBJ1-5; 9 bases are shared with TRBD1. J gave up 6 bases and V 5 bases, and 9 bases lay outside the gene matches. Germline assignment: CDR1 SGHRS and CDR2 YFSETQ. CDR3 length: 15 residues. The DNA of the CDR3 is TGCGCCAGCAGTCGCGGGACAGGGCAGGGTCAGCCCCAGCATTTT. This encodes CASSRGTGQGQPQHF.

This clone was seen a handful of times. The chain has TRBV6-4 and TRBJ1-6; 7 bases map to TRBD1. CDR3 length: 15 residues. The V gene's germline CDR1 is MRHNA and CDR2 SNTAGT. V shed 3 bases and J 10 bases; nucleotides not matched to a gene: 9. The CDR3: CASSEYDRVGSPLHF. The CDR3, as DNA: TGTGCCAGCAGTGAATACGACAGGGTAGGATCACCCCTCCACTTT.

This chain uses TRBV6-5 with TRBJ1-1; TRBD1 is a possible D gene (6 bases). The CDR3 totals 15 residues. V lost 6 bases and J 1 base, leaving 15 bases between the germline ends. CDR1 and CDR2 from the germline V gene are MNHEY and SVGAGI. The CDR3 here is CASSDRDMGNTEAFF. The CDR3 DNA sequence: TGTGCCAGCAGCGACCGGGACATGGGGAACACTGAAGCTTTCTTT.

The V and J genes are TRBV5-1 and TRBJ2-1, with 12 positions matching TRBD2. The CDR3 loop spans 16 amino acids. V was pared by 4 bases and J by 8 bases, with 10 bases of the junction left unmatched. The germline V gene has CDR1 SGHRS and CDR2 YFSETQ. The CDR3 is CASSPPTSGSRDEQFF. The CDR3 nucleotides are TGCGCCAGCAGCCCCCCGACTAGCGGGAGCCGAGATGAGCAGTTCTTC.

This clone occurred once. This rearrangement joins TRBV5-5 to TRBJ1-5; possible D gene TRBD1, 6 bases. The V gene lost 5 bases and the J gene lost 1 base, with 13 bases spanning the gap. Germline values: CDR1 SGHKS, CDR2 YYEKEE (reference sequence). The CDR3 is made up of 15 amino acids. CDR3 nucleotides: TGTGCCAGCAGGCACAGGGCAGAAAGCAATCAGCCCCAGCATTTT. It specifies CASRHRAESNQPQHF.

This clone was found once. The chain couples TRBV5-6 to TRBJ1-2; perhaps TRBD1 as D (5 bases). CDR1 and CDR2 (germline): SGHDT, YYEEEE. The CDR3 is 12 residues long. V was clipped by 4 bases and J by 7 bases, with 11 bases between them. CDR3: CASSTDTGGYTF. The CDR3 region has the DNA TGTGCCAGCAGCACGGACACAGGTGGCTACACCTTC. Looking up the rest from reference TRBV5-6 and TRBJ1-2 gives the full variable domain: DAGVTQSPTHLIKTRGQQVTLRCSPKSGHDTVSWYQQALGQGPQFIFQYYEEEERQRGNFPDRFSGHQFPNYSSELNVNALLLGDSALYLCASSTDTGGYTFGSGTRLTVV.

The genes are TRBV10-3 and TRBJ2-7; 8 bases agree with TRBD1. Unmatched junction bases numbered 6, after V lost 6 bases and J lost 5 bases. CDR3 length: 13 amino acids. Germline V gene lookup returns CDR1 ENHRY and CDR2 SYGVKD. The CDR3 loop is CAISLQGGDEQYF. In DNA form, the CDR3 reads TGTGCCATCAGCCTACAGGGGGGAGACGAGCAGTACTTC.

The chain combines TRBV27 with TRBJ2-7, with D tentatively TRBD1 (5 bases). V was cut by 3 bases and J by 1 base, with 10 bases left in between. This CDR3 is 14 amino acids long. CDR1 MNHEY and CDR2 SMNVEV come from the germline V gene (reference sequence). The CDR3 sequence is CASSFKGNSYEQYF. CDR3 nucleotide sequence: TGTGCCAGCAGTTTTAAGGGGAATTCCTACGAGCAGTACTTC.

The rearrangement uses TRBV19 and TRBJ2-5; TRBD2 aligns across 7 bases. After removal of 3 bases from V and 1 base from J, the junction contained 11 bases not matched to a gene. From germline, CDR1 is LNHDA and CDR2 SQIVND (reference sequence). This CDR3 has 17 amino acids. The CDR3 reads CASSMAPGSGAQETQYF. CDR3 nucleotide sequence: TGTGCCAGTAGTATGGCCCCTGGAAGCGGGGCCCAAGAGACCCAGTACTTC.

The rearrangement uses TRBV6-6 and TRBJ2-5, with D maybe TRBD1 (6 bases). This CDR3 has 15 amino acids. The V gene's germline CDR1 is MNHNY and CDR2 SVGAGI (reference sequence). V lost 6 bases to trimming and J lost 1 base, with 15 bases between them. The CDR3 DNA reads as TGTGCCAGCAGCCAAGGACAGATACCCCAAGAGACCCAGTACTTC. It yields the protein CASSQGQIPQETQYF.

The CDR3 protein is CASSLEQGGGTQYF. The CDR3 DNA reads TGTGCCAGCAGCTTAGAACAGGGGGGAGGTACGCAGTATTTT. The chain joins TRBV7-3 to TRBJ2-3; 8 nucleotides line up with TRBD1. CDR3 length equals 14 residues. V shed 2 bases and J 8 bases; nucleotides not matched to a gene: 6. The germline V gene encodes CDR1 SGHTA and CDR2 FQGTGA. Full variable domain (outside the CDR3, taken from reference TRBV7-3 and TRBJ2-3): GAGVSQTPSNKVTEKGKYVELRCDPISGHTALYWYRQSLGQGPEFLIYFQGTGAADDSGLPNDRFFAVRPEGSVSTLKIQRTERGDSAVYLCASSLEQGGGTQYFGPGTRLTVL.

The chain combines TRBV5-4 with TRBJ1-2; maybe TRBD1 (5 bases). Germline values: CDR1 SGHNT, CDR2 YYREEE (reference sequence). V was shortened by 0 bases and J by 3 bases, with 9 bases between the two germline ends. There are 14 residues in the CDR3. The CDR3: CASSLGGDDYGYTF. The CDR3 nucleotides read TGTGCCAGCAGCTTGGGGGGGGACGACTATGGCTACACCTTC.